Listed below are T cell receptor beta chains from one sample, sequenced in a study of T cell responses to AZD1222 COVID-19 vaccine. This table comes from immunoSEQ multiplex PCR, and its TCRdb copy is limited to in-frame clones, with some not included. The repertoire includes 110,000 to 150,000 clones, about 90% of them detected once, and more than 3% sits in the top ten. Sequenced material: peripheral blood, taken 28 days after the second AZD1222 dose. All receptors derive from an adult who received the AZD1222 COVID-19 vaccine. The CDR3 runs from the conserved cysteine through the conserved F or W. A D gene is named only where the DNA matches it firmly. Not every row has a clone size; where given, it reads once, few, many or a size class.

abundance | j_gene | v_gene | d_gene | CDR3aa | CDR3nt
- | TRBJ2-3 | TRBV7-3 | - | CARPNAAGHSTDTQYF | TGTGCCAGACCGAATGCGGCGGGACATAGCACAGATACGCAGTATTTT
- | TRBJ1-1 | TRBV9 | - | CASSVRGTAENTEAFF | TGTGCCAGCAGCGTAAGGGGGACGGCCGAAAACACTGAAGCTTTCTTT
- | TRBJ1-2 | TRBV9 | - | CASSVQGTYGYTF | TGTGCCAGCAGCGTACAGGGAACCTATGGCTACACCTTC
once | TRBJ2-1 | TRBV9 | - | CASSPLGRNEQFF | TGTGCCAGCAGCCCCCTGGGGCGCAATGAGCAGTTCTTC
- | TRBJ2-7 | TRBV7-2 | TRBD2 | CASSRETSGRLGKQYF | TGTGCCAGCAGCCGCGAGACTAGCGGGAGGCTGGGGAAGCAGTACTTC
- | TRBJ2-3 | TRBV19 | TRBD2 | CASSISSGRTDTQYF | TGTGCCAGTAGTATATCTAGCGGACGCACAGATACGCAGTATTTT
- | TRBJ2-3 | TRBV28 | - | CASSGPFRLADTDTQYF | TGTGCCAGCAGTGGACCGTTCAGGTTAGCGGACACAGATACGCAGTATTTT
- | TRBJ2-2 | TRBV5-4 | - | CASSSPGATTGELFF | TGTGCCAGCAGCTCTCCGGGAGCGACCACCGGGGAGCTGTTTTTT
- | TRBJ1-5 | TRBV6-5 | TRBD1 | CASRNRGQGGQPQHF | TGTGCCAGCAGAAACAGGGGCCAAGGGGGTCAGCCCCAGCATTTT
- | TRBJ1-1 | TRBV12-3/TRBV12-4 | TRBD1 | CASSSIDRAEAFF | TGTGCCAGCAGTTCCATAGACAGGGCAGAAGCTTTCTTT
- | TRBJ2-1 | TRBV5-1 | TRBD1 | CASSPGQGYYNEQFF | TGCGCCAGCAGCCCGGGACAGGGGTACTACAATGAGCAGTTCTTC
- | TRBJ2-2 | TRBV20-1 | - | CSASRQGFATGELFF | TGCAGTGCTAGTAGGCAGGGTTTTGCGACCGGGGAGCTGTTTTTT
- | TRBJ2-7 | TRBV6-6 | - | CASRDRATYEQYF | TGTGCCAGCAGAGACCGAGCCACCTACGAGCAGTACTTC
- | TRBJ1-1 | TRBV28 | TRBD1 | CASSFRTGNTEAFF | TGTGCCAGCAGTTTCCGGACAGGGAACACTGAAGCTTTCTTT
once | TRBJ2-6 | TRBV7-6 | TRBD1 | CASSPRQGPSGANVLTF | TGTGCCAGCAGCCCAAGACAGGGTCCCTCTGGGGCCAACGTCCTGACTTTC
once | TRBJ2-5 | TRBV7-8 | TRBD1 | CASSLGTGDGETQYF | TGTGCCAGCAGCTTAGGGACAGGGGACGGAGAGACCCAGTACTTC
- | TRBJ2-7 | TRBV9 | - | CASSVRDGSYEQYF | TGTGCCAGCAGCGTCCGGGACGGATCCTACGAGCAGTACTTC
- | TRBJ1-1 | TRBV28 | TRBD1 | CAILPGGGTEAFF | TGTGCCATCCTTCCAGGGGGTGGCACTGAAGCTTTCTTT
- | TRBJ2-6 | TRBV30 | - | CAWSVTSGANVLTF | TGTGCCTGGAGTGTAACCTCTGGGGCCAACGTCCTGACTTTC
- | TRBJ1-2 | TRBV19 | - | CASSIVGSYGYTF | TGTGCCAGTAGTATAGTTGGGAGCTATGGCTACACCTTC
- | TRBJ2-3 | TRBV19 | - | CASTETPDGTNTQYF | TGTGCCAGTACCGAAACTCCGGACGGGACAAATACGCAGTATTTT
- | TRBJ2-1 | TRBV4-2 | TRBD2 | CASSPELAGAKGHEQFF | TGTGCCAGCAGCCCGGAACTAGCGGGAGCTAAGGGACATGAGCAGTTCTTC
- | TRBJ1-1 | TRBV6-5 | - | CASSYSSPGAEAFF | TGTGCCAGCAGTTACTCGAGCCCGGGCGCTGAAGCTTTCTTT
- | TRBJ1-2 | TRBV24-1 | TRBD1 | CATSDSTGFGYTF | TGTGCCACCAGTGATTCGACAGGGTTTGGCTACACCTTC
few | TRBJ2-2 | TRBV27 | - | CASSLSPGRGLDTGELFF | TGTGCCAGCAGTTTATCGCCCGGGCGGGGGCTGGACACCGGGGAGCTGTTTTTT
- | TRBJ2-3 | TRBV29-1 | TRBD2 | CSAQAGGRGDTQYF | TGCAGCGCTCAAGCGGGAGGGCGTGGAGATACGCAGTATTTT
- | TRBJ2-5 | TRBV9 | - | CASSPNQETQYF | TGTGCCAGCAGCCCCAACCAAGAGACCCAGTACTTC
- | TRBJ1-6 | TRBV5-1 | - | CASSLGQGYNSPLHF | TGCGCCAGCAGCTTGGGGCAGGGTTATAATTCACCCCTCCACTTT
- | TRBJ1-2 | TRBV3-1/TRBV3-2 | TRBD1 | CASSRGQAGGYTF | TGTGCCAGCAGCCGAGGACAGGCAGGGGGCTACACCTTC
few | TRBJ2-7 | TRBV10-1 | - | CASSESAGRIYF | TGCGCCAGCAGTGAGTCGGCAGGGAGAATATACTTC
- | TRBJ1-3 | TRBV5-6 | - | CASSQGSGGIIRAIYF | TGTGCCAGCAGCCAAGGTAGTGGGGGGATAATACGAGCCATATATTTT
- | TRBJ2-2 | TRBV29-1 | - | CSVSPNGPRGELFF | TGCAGCGTTTCCCCCAACGGGCCAAGAGGGGAGCTGTTTTTT
once | TRBJ1-2 | TRBV5-1 | - | CASSLGSDYGYTF | TGCGCCAGCAGCTTGGGGTCAGACTATGGCTACACCTTC
- | TRBJ2-1 | TRBV7-9 | - | CASSLLGLAEQFF | TGTGCCAGCAGCTTATTAGGTTTAGCTGAGCAGTTCTTC
few | TRBJ1-4 | TRBV9 | - | CASSLRGTNEKLFF | TGTGCCAGCAGTCTACGGGGTACTAATGAAAAACTGTTTTTT
- | TRBJ1-4 | TRBV2 | - | CASSGRATNEKLFF | TGTGCCAGCAGTGGTAGGGCAACTAATGAAAAACTGTTTTTT
once | TRBJ1-2 | TRBV9 | TRBD1 | CASSVVSRGPSSYGYTF | TGTGCCAGCAGCGTAGTGTCCAGGGGGCCGTCTTCCTATGGCTACACCTTC
- | TRBJ2-7 | TRBV28 | - | CASSSGKYEQYF | TGTGCCAGCAGTTCAGGGAAGTACGAGCAGTACTTC
- | TRBJ2-5 | TRBV12-5 | - | CASGPGQPETQYF | TGTGCTAGTGGCCCTGGACAGCCGGAGACCCAGTACTTC
- | TRBJ2-7 | TRBV11-2 | - | CASSLRPYEQYF | TGTGCCAGCAGCCTTAGGCCATACGAGCAGTACTTC
- | TRBJ1-2 | TRBV2 | - | CASSPRAKSYTF | TGTGCCAGCAGTCCCCGGGCCAAGAGCTACACCTTC
- | TRBJ2-7 | TRBV11-3 | TRBD2 | CASSKTSGGGEQYF | TGTGCCAGCAGCAAGACTAGCGGTGGAGGCGAGCAGTACTTC
once | TRBJ2-7 | TRBV7-9 | TRBD2 | CASSPGGAYEQYF | TGTGCCAGCAGCCCGGGGGGGGCGTACGAGCAGTACTTC
- | TRBJ1-6 | TRBV25-1 | TRBD1 | CASTPTGMGNSPLHF | TGTGCCAGCACCCCGACAGGGATGGGAAATTCACCCCTCCACTTT
- | TRBJ2-3 | TRBV28 | - | CASSTPGSSPDTQYF | TGTGCCAGCAGTACTCCCGGATCCTCCCCGGATACGCAGTATTTT
- | TRBJ2-7 | TRBV6-5 | - | CASSRSTWYEQYF | TGTGCCAGCAGTCGCAGTACTTGGTACGAGCAGTACTTC
- | TRBJ1-1 | TRBV3-1/TRBV3-2 | - | CASSQTGHPGDVVTEAFF | TGTGCCAGCAGCCAAACTGGTCATCCTGGGGATGTTGTAACTGAAGCTTTCTTT
- | TRBJ2-7 | TRBV9 | TRBD2 | CASSVREMGEQYF | TGTGCCAGCAGCGTGCGGGAGATGGGCGAGCAGTACTTC
- | TRBJ1-1 | TRBV5-6 | - | CASSLFYSGAGTEAFF | TGTGCCAGCAGCTTGTTTTATTCAGGGGCTGGGACTGAAGCTTTCTTT
- | TRBJ1-1 | TRBV5-1 | TRBD1 | CASSRPGQGKVAFF | TGCGCCAGCAGCAGACCGGGACAGGGTAAAGTGGCTTTCTTT
- | TRBJ2-7 | TRBV7-8 | TRBD2 | CASSLSGTYEQYF | TGTGCCAGCAGCTTAAGCGGGACCTACGAGCAGTACTTC
- | TRBJ2-3 | TRBV24-1 | TRBD2 | CATSDFSSGPEDTQYF | TGTGCCACCAGTGATTTTTCTAGCGGACCAGAGGATACGCAGTATTTT
- | TRBJ2-1 | TRBV4-1 | TRBD2 | CASSQVASGDNEQFF | TGCGCCAGCAGCCAAGTCGCTAGCGGCGACAATGAGCAGTTCTTC